Below, one TCR beta chain is given with its context. Its target is not known. The sample comes from a study of T cells in Graves' hyperthyroidism and ophthalmopathy. Study in general: Peripheral blood draws took place at initial diagnosis, ahead of any treatment. Study-wide results and limits: A model of 13 V-J pairs discriminated ophthalmopathy from stable hyperthyroidism.

Aged 18 to 65, the patients had hyperthyroidism that was newly diagnosed and had lasted under 2 months. The CDR3 sequence is 17 residues long. Germline V gene sequence: CDR1 SGDLS, CDR2 YYNGEE. V was shortened by 0 bases and J by 0 bases, with 15 bases between the two germline ends. RNA transcripts served as the template for amplifying TCR beta CDR3 regions. HTBI primers were used for first-round RT-PCR of the TCR CDR3. In TCRdb, the multiplex PCR reads were re-called with MiXCR into one record per CDR3 protein. The repertoire holds about 590,000 distinct CDR3 sequences, with around 14% as singletons.

The rearrangement links TRBV9 to TRBJ1-1; tentative D call: TRBD1 (6 bases). The TCR was taken from a young woman with Graves' hyperthyroidism. Sequencing was carried out using blood. Here the CDR3 reads CASSVGGASDMNTEAFF. In nucleotides, the CDR3 is TGTGCCAGCAGCGTAGGGGGGGCGTCCGACATGAACACTGAAGCTTTCTTT.